This T cell receptor (beta chain) was identified in a study of T cell responses to AZD1222 COVID-19 vaccine. CDR1 and CDR2 from the germline V gene are GTSNPN and SVGIG (reference sequence). The V gene end was trimmed by 2 bases and the J gene end by 7 bases; junction bases not matched to a gene: 14. This CDR3 contains 16 residues. A word on this clone: Its antigen is still unknown.

Findings of the study overall: Donors, mostly white British, included more females; clonal diversity was possibly underestimated. Breadth and depth of Spike-specific TCRs rose after two AZD1222 doses. At study baseline, merely more than 5 AZD1222 recipients were seropositive.

TCRdb keeps only in-frame clones here, not all; method: immunoSEQ multiplex PCR. Seen here are approximately 50,000 clones, around 80% observed once, and the top ten hold just under 5%. This material consisted of peripheral blood, taken 28 days after the second AZD1222 dose. The sequence derives from an adult who received the AZD1222 COVID-19 vaccine. V usage is TRBV30 and J usage is TRBJ2-3; 8 bases map to TRBD2. This CDR3 is CAWSRVGAGVGNTQYF. DNA of the CDR3: TGTGCCTGGAGTCGAGTGGGAGCGGGAGTCGGAAATACGCAGTATTTT.